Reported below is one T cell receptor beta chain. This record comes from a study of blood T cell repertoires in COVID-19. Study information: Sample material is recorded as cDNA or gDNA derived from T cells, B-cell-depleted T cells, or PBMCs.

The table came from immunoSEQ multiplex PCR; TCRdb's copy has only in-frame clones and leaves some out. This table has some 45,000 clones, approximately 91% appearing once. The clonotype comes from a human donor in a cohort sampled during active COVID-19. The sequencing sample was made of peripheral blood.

The CDR3 is CASSYVRGPNTGELFF. The CDR3 bases are TGTGCCAGCAGCTACGTCCGGGGTCCAAACACCGGGGAGCTGTTTTTT. The chain links TRBV3-1 (or the pseudogene TRBV3-2) to TRBJ2-2; D perhaps matches TRBD2 (5 bases). This CDR3 spans 16 amino acids. The germline V gene encodes CDR1 LGHDT and CDR2 YNNKEL (reference sequence). The ends were cut back, 5 bases at V and 2 bases at J, with 15 bases in the middle.